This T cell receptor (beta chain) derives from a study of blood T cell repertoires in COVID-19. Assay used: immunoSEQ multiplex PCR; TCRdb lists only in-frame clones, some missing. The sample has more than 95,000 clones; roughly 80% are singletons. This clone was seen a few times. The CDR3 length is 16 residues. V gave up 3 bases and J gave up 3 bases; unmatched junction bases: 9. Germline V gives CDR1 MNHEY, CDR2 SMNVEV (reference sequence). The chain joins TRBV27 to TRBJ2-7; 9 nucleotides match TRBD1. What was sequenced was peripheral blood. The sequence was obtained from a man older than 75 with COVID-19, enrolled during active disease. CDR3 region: CASSLVGTGSFYEQYF. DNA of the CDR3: TGTGCCAGCAGTTTGGTCGGGACAGGGAGCTTCTACGAGCAGTACTTC.